A single sample is the source of the 15 T cell receptor beta chains below, sequenced in a study of T-cell memory formation after mild COVID-19. Each CDR3 protein gets one entry after TCRdb re-called the 5' RACE reads with MiXCR. This table holds over 120,000 distinct CDR3 sequences, roughly 19% found once. Sequenced: PBMCs or a T cell subset sorted from them (not recorded which). The receptors come from an adult woman who had mild COVID-19 (a few samples of this study predate the infection). Cell type and time point are not known.

This clonotype has only a few counts. The V and J genes are TRBV20-1 and TRBJ2-2; 8 bases line up with TRBD1. The CDR3 is made up of 13 amino acids. Germline CDR1 reads DFQATT; CDR2 reads SNEGSKA (reference sequence). V gave up 2 bases and J gave up 7 bases; unmatched junction bases: 3. For the CDR3, the DNA is TGCAGTGCTAGACAGGGGGCTTTCGGGGAGCTGTTTTTT. As protein: CSARQGAFGELFF.

CDR3 sequence reads: CASSQDEVQITEAFF. CDR3 nucleotides: TGTGCCAGCAGCCAAGATGAAGTCCAGATCACTGAAGCTTTCTTT. The V and J genes are TRBV14 and TRBJ1-1; D unresolved. V lost 0 bases and J 4 bases, leaving 12 bases between the germline ends. CDR1 SGHDN and CDR2 FVKESK come from the germline V gene. The CDR3 sequence is 15 residues long. Drawing the rest from reference TRBV14 and TRBJ1-1, the complete variable domain is EAGVTQFPSHSVIEKGQTVTLRCDPISGHDNLYWYRRVMGKEIKFLLHFVKESKQDESGMPNNRFLAERTGGTYSTLKVQPAELEDSGVYFCASSQDEVQITEAFFGQGTRLTVV.

This sequence joins TRBV7-6 and TRBJ2-1, with 9 bases that match TRBD1. This CDR3 spans 15 amino acids. CDR1 and CDR2 from the germline V gene are SGHVS and FNYEAQ. The V and J ends lost 5 bases and 2 bases, in that order; junction bases with no gene match: 4. The CDR3, as DNA: TGTGCCAGCAGCCCCAGACAGGGGGCCTACAATGAGCAGTTCTTC. Translating gives CASSPRQGAYNEQFF.

This clonotype was seen more than once but under ten times. The V call is TRBV7-9, the J call TRBJ1-1; D is possibly TRBD1 (6 bases). Germline CDR1 SEHNR, CDR2 FQNEAQ (reference sequence). The V end lost 3 bases, the J end lost 5 bases, and 13 bases lay between the germline ends. The length of the CDR3 is 14 residues. CDR3: CASSFDVTGTEAFF. CDR3 nucleotide sequence: TGTGCCAGCAGCTTCGATGTTACAGGGACTGAAGCTTTCTTT.

V gene TRBV4-1 combines with J gene TRBJ2-3, with a weak D call TRBD2 (6 bases). Germline V CDR1 and CDR2: MGHRA, YSYEKL. The length of the CDR3 is 14 residues. Trimming took off 5 bases at V and 2 bases at J, with 11 bases between the two ends. This CDR3 reads CASSWGLSTDTQYF. The CDR3 DNA sequence: TGCGCCAGCAGCTGGGGACTTTCCACAGATACGCAGTATTTT.

V usage is TRBV18 and J usage is TRBJ2-1; 13 positions match TRBD2. The CDR3 spans 19 residues. J was trimmed by 0 bases and V by 3 bases; bases with no gene match: 8. Germline-derived CDR1 and CDR2 are KGHSH and LQKENI. The CDR3 reads CASSPTGLAGPSSYNEQFF. For the CDR3, the DNA is TGTGCCAGCTCACCGACGGGACTAGCGGGGCCTTCCTCCTACAATGAGCAGTTCTTC.

This clonotype appeared a few times. The chain has TRBV9 and TRBJ2-6; 8 positions match TRBD1. V was clipped by 3 bases and J by 0 bases; unmatched bases: 5. Germline loops: CDR1 SGDLS, CDR2 YYNGEE. This CDR3 spans 17 amino acids. The CDR3 sequence: CASSAGDRYSGANVLTF. For the CDR3, the DNA is TGTGCCAGCAGCGCCGGGGACAGGTACTCTGGGGCCAACGTCCTGACTTTC.

V is TRBV5-1 and J is TRBJ2-7, with TRBD2 identical over 13 bases. J gave up 3 bases and V 0 bases, and 6 bases lay outside the gene matches. The CDR3 is made up of 17 amino acids. Germline CDR1 SGHRS, CDR2 YFSETQ. In nucleotides, the CDR3 is TGCGCCAGCAGCTTGGCCCGGACTAGCGGGGGCCTCTACGAGCAGTACTTC. Protein: CASSLARTSGGLYEQYF. Supplemented by reference TRBV5-1 and TRBJ2-7, the full variable domain reads KAGVTQTPRYLIKTRGQQVTLSCSPISGHRSVSWYQQTPGQGLQFLFEYFSETQRNKGNFPGRFSGRQFSNSRSEMNVSTLELGDSALYLCASSLARTSGGLYEQYFGPGTRLTVT.

The V and J genes are TRBV2 and TRBJ2-7, with D possibly being TRBD1 or TRBD2 (5 bases each). Germline values: CDR1 SNHLY, CDR2 FYNNEI. The V and J ends lost 6 bases and 6 bases respectively, with 24 bases between them. There are 16 residues in the CDR3. The DNA of the CDR3 is TGTGCCAGCAGCAACGTCAACAGCGCCGCGAGGGGCGAGCAGTACTTC. Translation gives CASSNVNSAARGEQYF.

This clonotype was recorded a few times. This sequence joins TRBV11-2 and TRBJ2-1; D call uncertain. This CDR3 comprises 14 residues. Germline V gene sequence: CDR1 SGHAT, CDR2 FQNNGV. The V and J ends lost 4 bases and 3 bases respectively, with 10 bases between them. This CDR3 reads CASSSRVGYNEQFF. The CDR3 DNA reads as TGTGCCAGCAGCTCCCGCGTGGGCTACAATGAGCAGTTCTTC.

The gene calls are TRBV20-1 and TRBJ2-7; 9 bases agree with TRBD1. Germline values: CDR1 DFQATT, CDR2 SNEGSKA (reference sequence). This CDR3 is 10 amino acids long. V was clipped by 5 bases and J by 8 bases; unmatched bases: 1. CDR3 nucleotide sequence: TGCAGTGCTGGGACAGGGAAGCAGTACTTC. Amino acids: CSAGTGKQYF.

There are many counts of this clonotype. The chain couples TRBV12-3 or TRBV12-4 to TRBJ1-2; TRBD1 matches at 7 bases. The V gene end was trimmed by 3 bases and the J gene end by 4 bases; junction bases not matched to a gene: 2. The CDR3 extends over 13 amino acids. CDR3 sequence: CASSFRDSYGYTF. In nucleotides, the CDR3 is TGTGCCAGCAGTTTCCGGGACAGCTATGGCTACACCTTC.

The sample holds a few counts of this clonotype. The chain joins TRBV12-3 or TRBV12-4 to TRBJ2-5, with 7 bases fitting TRBD2. The CDR3 is 13 amino acids. The CDR3 protein is CDGYGRPGETQYF. The CDR3 nucleotides are TGTGATGGCTACGGGAGGCCAGGGGAGACCCAGTACTTC.

This clonotype was counted between two and nine times. For the CDR3, the DNA is TGCAGTGCTGGGCTTCGGGGGGGGGGAACAGATACGCAGTATTTT. Its translation is CSAGLRGGGTDTQYF. The genes are TRBV20-1 and TRBJ2-3; 8 nucleotides agree with TRBD2. The CDR3 has 15 residues. Germline V lookup: CDR1 DFQATT, CDR2 SNEGSKA (reference sequence). After removal of 5 bases from V and 3 bases from J, the junction contained 10 bases not matched to a gene.

This clonotype was found a few times. This rearrangement joins TRBV10-3 to TRBJ2-3, with 7 positions matching TRBD2. Germline-derived CDR1 and CDR2 are ENHRY and SYGVKD. Germline trimming cut 1 base from V and 3 bases from J; bases unmatched to any gene: 4. The CDR3 covers 15 residues. The DNA of the CDR3 is TGTGCCATCAGTGAGTTGCCGGGGGGAACAGATACGCAGTATTTT. Translated: CAISELPGGTDTQYF.